The 10 T cell receptor beta chains given below trace back to one sample, sequenced in a study of Graves' ophthalmopathy and Graves' hyperthyroidism. RNA served as the template for amplifying TCR beta CDR3 regions. The library came from an HTBI-primed first-round RT-PCR and a second-round multiplex PCR. TCRdb re-called the multiplex PCR reads with MiXCR, one entry per CDR3 protein. The sample has approximately 1.2 million distinct CDR3 sequences, less than 45% seen once. Sequenced input: peripheral blood or thyroid tissue (not recorded which). The origin of the receptors is an adult man with Graves' hyperthyroidism.

In its sample, this clonotype was seen a few times. The gene calls are TRBV20-1 and TRBJ1-2; 7 positions agree with TRBD1. The ends lost 2 bases at V and 3 bases at J; junction bases unmatched: 6. In germline, CDR1 is DFQATT, CDR2 SNEGSKA (reference sequence). The CDR3 totals 14 residues. The CDR3 region has the DNA TGCAGTGCTAGAACAGGGGAAAGGGACTATGGCTACACCTTC. Translated: CSARTGERDYGYTF.

With regard to this clonotype: The junction shows a germline mismatch at one end, possibly a read error. This chain uses TRBV12-3 or TRBV12-4 with TRBJ2-7; D gene uncertain. CDR3 length: 11 residues. This chain's CDR3 is CASSLTYEEYF. In nucleotides, the CDR3 is TGTGCCAGCAGTTTGACCTACGAGGAGTACTTC.

This clonotype was found many times. V and J are TRBV20-1 and TRBJ1-5; unclear D gene. The CDR3 runs 14 residues. Trimming cost V 0 bases and J 2 bases, with 8 bases left between them. In germline, CDR1 is DFQATT, CDR2 SNEGSKA (reference sequence). This CDR3 reads CSARERRGNQPQHF. In DNA form, the CDR3 reads TGCAGTGCTAGAGAGCGGAGGGGCAATCAGCCCCAGCATTTT.

This chain connects TRBV25-1 to TRBJ1-6, with TRBD1 as a possible D gene (5 bases). V was pared by 3 bases and J by 5 bases, with 11 bases between. This CDR3 has 15 residues. The germline CDR1 and CDR2 sequences are MGHDK and SYGVNS. CDR3 protein: CASSERRGHNSPLHF. The CDR3 bases are TGTGCCAGCAGTGAGAGGAGGGGTCATAATTCACCCCTCCACTTT.

Note on this clonotype: A read error is possible here, since a much larger clone lies one base away. This sequence joins TRBV5-1 and TRBJ2-7; D not resolved. This CDR3 has 14 amino acids. Germline CDR1 reads SGHRS; CDR2 reads YFSETQ. The CDR3 reads CTSSPRSGSYEQYF. In nucleotides, the CDR3 is TGCACCAGCAGCCCAAGAAGTGGGTCCTACGAGCAGTACTTC.

The chain employs TRBV2 and TRBJ2-7; possible D gene TRBD1, 5 bases. The CDR3 consists of 12 residues. Germline CDR1 reads SNHLY; CDR2 reads FYNNEI. CDR3 DNA sequence: TGTGCTAGAGATCAGGGCTACTACGAGCAGTACTTC. Translating gives CARDQGYYEQYF.

Details on this clonotype: This may be a read error, as it is one base from a much larger clone. This chain uses TRBV10-2 with TRBJ1-5, with no clear D. This CDR3 spans 14 amino acids. In germline, CDR1 is WSHSY, CDR2 SAAADI. CDR3 in DNA: TGCGCCGGCAGTGAGTCTATAGGGTTTCAGCCCCAGCATTTT. Its translation: CAGSESIGFQPQHF.

This clonotype has a handful of counts. The J gene is TRBJ2-5, the V gene TRBV12-3 or TRBV12-4, with 9 bases matching TRBD2. The CDR3 covers 15 residues. With 7 bases clipped from V and 3 bases from J, the junction kept 9 bases outside the gene matches. The CDR3 nucleotides read TGTGCCAGCACTGCGCTCCTAGCGGGGAAAGAGACCCAGTACTTC. Protein sequence: CASTALLAGKETQYF.

V is TRBV25-1 and J is TRBJ1-4; a weak D match, TRBD1 (5 bases). Trimming removed 1 base at V and 10 bases at J, with 13 bases between. The germline CDR1 and CDR2 sequences are MGHDK and SYGVNS. The CDR3 runs to 14 residues. The CDR3 protein is CASSEFPGTSKLFF. CDR3 in DNA: TGTGCCAGCAGTGAATTCCCGGGGACGTCAAAACTGTTTTTT.

To note about this clonotype: A much larger clone sits a single nucleotide away, making a read error possible. V is TRBV20-1 and J is TRBJ2-7, with D unresolved. This CDR3 spans 12 amino acids. Germline V gives CDR1 DFQATT, CDR2 SNEGSKA (reference sequence). The CDR3 is CSARRVSCEQYF. CDR3 DNA sequence: TGCAGTGCTAGAAGGGTGTCCTGCGAGCAGTACTTC.